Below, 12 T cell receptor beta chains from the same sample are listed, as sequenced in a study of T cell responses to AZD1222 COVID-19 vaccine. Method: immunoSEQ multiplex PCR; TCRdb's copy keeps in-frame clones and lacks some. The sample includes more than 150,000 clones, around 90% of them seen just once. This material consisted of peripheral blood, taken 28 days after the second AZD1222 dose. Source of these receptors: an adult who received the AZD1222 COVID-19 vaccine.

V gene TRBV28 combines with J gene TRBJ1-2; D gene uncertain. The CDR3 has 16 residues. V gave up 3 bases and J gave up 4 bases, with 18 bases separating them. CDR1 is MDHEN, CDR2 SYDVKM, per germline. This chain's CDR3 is CASSFGSRAGFYGYTF. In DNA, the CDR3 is TGTGCCAGCAGTTTCGGTTCCCGTGCGGGCTTCTATGGCTACACCTTC.

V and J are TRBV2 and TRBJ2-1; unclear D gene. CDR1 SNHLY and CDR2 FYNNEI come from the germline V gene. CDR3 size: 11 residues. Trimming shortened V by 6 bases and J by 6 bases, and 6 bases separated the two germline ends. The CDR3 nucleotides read TGTGCCAGCAGGGACCTCAATGAGCAGTTCTTC. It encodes CASRDLNEQFF.

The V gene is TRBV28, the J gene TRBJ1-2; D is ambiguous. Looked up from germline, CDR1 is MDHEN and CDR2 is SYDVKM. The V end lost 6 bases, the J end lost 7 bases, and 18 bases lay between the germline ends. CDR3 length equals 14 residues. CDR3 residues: CASRKSLAGFGYTF. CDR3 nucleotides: TGTGCCAGCAGAAAATCTTTGGCGGGGTTTGGCTACACCTTC.

This CDR3 is CATKRATDEQFF. CDR3 coding DNA: TGTGCCACCAAGAGGGCAACCGATGAGCAGTTCTTC. This chain links TRBV6-5 with TRBJ2-1, with a weak D call TRBD2 (5 bases). Per germline, CDR1 MNHEY and CDR2 SVGAGI. This CDR3 is built from 12 residues. V was cut by 10 bases and J by 8 bases, with 15 bases left in between.

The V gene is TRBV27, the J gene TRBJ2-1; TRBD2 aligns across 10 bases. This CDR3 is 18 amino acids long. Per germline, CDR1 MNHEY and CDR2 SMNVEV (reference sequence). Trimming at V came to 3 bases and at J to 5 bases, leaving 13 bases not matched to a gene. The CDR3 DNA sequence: TGTGCCAGCAGTTTCAGAGGGGGCGGACTAGCGGCTAACAATGAGCAGTTCTTC. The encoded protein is CASSFRGGGLAANNEQFF.

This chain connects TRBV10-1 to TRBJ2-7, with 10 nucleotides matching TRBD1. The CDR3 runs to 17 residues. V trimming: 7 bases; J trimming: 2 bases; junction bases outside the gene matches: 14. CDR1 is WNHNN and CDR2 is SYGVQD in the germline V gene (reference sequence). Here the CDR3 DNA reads TGCGCCAGCATGGTGTCAGGACAGGGGGAATCGGCCTACGAGCAGTACTTC. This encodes CASMVSGQGESAYEQYF.

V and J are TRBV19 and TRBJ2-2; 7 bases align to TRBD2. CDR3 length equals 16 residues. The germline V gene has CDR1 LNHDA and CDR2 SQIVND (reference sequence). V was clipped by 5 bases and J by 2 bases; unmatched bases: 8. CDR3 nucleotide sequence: TGTGCCAGTAGTCCAAATAGCGGGCTCAACACCGGGGAGCTGTTTTTT. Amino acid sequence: CASSPNSGLNTGELFF.

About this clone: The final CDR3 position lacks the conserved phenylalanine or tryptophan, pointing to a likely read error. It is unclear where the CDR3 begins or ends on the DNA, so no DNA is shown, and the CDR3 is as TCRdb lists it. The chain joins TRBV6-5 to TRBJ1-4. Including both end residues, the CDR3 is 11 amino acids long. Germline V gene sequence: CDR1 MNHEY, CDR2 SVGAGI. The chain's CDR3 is CGGSQGQGLPL.

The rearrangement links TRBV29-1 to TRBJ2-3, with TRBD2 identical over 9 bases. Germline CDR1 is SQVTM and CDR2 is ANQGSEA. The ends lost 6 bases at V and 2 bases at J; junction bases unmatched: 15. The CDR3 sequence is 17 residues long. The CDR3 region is CSVGASGTPSTTDTQYF. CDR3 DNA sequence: TGCAGCGTGGGGGCTAGCGGGACACCTAGCACCACAGATACGCAGTATTTT.

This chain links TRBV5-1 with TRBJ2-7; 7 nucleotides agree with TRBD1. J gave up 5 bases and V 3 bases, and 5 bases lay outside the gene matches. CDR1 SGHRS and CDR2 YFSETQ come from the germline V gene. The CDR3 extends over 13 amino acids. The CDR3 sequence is CASSSTGQHEQYF. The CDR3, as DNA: TGCGCCAGCAGCTCGACAGGGCAGCACGAGCAGTACTTC.

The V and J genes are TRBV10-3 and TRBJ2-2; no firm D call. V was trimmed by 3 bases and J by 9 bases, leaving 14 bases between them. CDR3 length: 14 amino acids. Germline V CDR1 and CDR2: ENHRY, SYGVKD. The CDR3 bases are TGTGCCATCAGTGAAGGGAATAAGGCATGGGAGCTGTTTTTT. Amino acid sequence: CAISEGNKAWELFF.

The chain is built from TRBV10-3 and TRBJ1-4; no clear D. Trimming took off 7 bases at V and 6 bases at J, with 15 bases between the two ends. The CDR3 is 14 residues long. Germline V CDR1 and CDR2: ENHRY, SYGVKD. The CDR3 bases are TGTGCCATCAAACCGGGCTTCCGGGATGAAAAACTGTTTTTT. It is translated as CAIKPGFRDEKLFF.